This TCR beta chain was retrieved from a study of ipilimumab plus nivolumab after autologous stem cell transplantation. Patients got ipilimumab 1 mg/kg beginning 14 to 28 days post-transplant. Patients received nivolumab 3 mg/kg at weeks 1, 4, 7, 10, then fortnightly to week 26. Method: immunoSEQ multiplex PCR; TCRdb's copy keeps in-frame clones and lacks some. Here the sample spans about 25,000 clones, just over 85% being singletons. Sequencing used PBMCs, obtained in a trial of ipilimumab plus nivolumab as post-transplant consolidation. The clonotype was recovered from a male donor with diffuse large B-cell lymphoma.

The CDR3 region is CASSDWIRENPEAFF. CDR3 DNA sequence: TGTGCCAGCAGTGATTGGATCCGGGAAAACCCTGAAGCTTTCTTT. The chain recombines TRBV6-1 with TRBJ1-1; D is unclear. CDR1 MNHNS and CDR2 SASEGT come from the germline V gene. Trimming pared 3 bases from V and 6 bases from J, leaving 17 bases between. This CDR3 is built from 15 residues.